Described below is a single TCR beta chain sequence and its context. The target antigen is unknown. The data were taken from a study of cytomegalovirus exposure and HLA in healthy donors. General study points: Researchers reportedly found TCR beta sequences accurately predicted most subjects' HLA-A and HLA-B alleles.

The study ran its PCR with 60 Vbeta and 13 Jbeta primers. Here immunoSEQ multiplex PCR was the method, and the copy in TCRdb shows in-frame clones only, minus some. The sample has 80,000 or so clones, and its top ten clones hold 12% to 15%. Germline loops: CDR1 SGHRS, CDR2 YFSETQ. The CDR3 has 14 residues. V was clipped by 4 bases and J by 8 bases, with 19 bases between them. The source material was PBMCs. This TCR was recovered from a man aged 50 or older in good health and CMV-seropositive. The V gene is TRBV5-1, the J gene TRBJ2-7; D possibly corresponds to TRBD2 (6 bases). CDR3 protein: CASSLGTSLEKQYF. The CDR3 DNA reads as TGCGCCAGCAGCCTCGGGACTTCCCTGGAAAAGCAGTACTTC. Using reference TRBV5-1 and TRBJ2-7 for the parts outside the CDR3, the full variable domain is KAGVTQTPRYLIKTRGQQVTLSCSPISGHRSVSWYQQTPGQGLQFLFEYFSETQRNKGNFPGRFSGRQFSNSRSEMNVSTLELGDSALYLCASSLGTSLEKQYFGPGTRLTVT.